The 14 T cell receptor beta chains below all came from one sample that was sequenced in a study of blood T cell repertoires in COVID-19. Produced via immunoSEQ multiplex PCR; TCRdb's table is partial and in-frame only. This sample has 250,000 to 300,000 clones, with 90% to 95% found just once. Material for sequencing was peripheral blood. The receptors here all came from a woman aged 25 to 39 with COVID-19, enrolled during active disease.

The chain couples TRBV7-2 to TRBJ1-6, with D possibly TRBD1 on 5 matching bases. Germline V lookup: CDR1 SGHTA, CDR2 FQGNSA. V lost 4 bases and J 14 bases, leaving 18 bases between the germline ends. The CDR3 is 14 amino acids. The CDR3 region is CASSSTGEVSTLHF. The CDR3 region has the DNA TGTGCCAGCAGCTCAACGGGGGAGGTGAGCACCCTCCACTTT.

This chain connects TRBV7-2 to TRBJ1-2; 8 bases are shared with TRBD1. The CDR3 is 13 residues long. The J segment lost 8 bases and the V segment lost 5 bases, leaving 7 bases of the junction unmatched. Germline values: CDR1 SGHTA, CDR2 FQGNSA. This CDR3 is CASSAQGAVGYTF. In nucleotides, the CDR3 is TGTGCCAGCAGCGCCCAGGGGGCGGTCGGCTACACCTTC.

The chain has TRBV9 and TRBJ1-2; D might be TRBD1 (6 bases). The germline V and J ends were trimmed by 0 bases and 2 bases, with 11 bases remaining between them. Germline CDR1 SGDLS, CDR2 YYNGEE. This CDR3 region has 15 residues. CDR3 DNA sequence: TGTGCCAGCAGCGTAGCGGCAGGGGCGAACTATGGCTACACCTTC. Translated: CASSVAAGANYGYTF. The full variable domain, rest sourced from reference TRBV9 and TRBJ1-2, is DSGVTQTPKHLITATGQRVTLRCSPRSGDLSVYWYQQSLDQGLQFLIQYYNGEERAKGNILERFSAQQFPDLHSELNLSSLELGDSALYFCASSVAAGANYGYTFGSGTRLTVV.

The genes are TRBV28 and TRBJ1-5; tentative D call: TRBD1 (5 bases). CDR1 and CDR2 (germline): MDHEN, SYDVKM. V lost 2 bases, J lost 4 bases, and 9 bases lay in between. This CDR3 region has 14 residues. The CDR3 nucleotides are TGTGCCAGCAGTTTAGGGGCGGAGAATCAGCCCCAGCATTTT. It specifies CASSLGAENQPQHF.

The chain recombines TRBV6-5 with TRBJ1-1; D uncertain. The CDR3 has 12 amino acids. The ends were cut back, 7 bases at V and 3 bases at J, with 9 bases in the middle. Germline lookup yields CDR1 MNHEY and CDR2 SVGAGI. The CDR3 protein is CASIKGDTEAFF. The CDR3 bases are TGTGCCAGCATTAAGGGAGACACTGAAGCTTTCTTT.

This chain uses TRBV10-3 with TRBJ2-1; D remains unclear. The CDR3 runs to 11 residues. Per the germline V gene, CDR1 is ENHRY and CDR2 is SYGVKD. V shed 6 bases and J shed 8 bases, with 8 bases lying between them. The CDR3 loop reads CAISDSYEQFF. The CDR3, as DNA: TGTGCCATCAGCGACTCCTATGAGCAGTTCTTC.

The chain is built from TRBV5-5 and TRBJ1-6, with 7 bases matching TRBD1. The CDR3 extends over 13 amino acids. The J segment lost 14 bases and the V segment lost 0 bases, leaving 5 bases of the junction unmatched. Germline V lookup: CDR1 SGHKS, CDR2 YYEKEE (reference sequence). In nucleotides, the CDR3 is TGTGCCAGCAGCTTGGAAGGGGGCAGGGCCCTCCACTTT. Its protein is CASSLEGGRALHF.

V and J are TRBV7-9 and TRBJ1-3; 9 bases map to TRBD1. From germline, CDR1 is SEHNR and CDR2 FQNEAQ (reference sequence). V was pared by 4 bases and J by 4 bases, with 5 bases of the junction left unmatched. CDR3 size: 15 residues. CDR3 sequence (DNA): TGTGCCAGCAGCTACCGGACAGGGGACGGAAACACCATATATTTT. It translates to CASSYRTGDGNTIYF.

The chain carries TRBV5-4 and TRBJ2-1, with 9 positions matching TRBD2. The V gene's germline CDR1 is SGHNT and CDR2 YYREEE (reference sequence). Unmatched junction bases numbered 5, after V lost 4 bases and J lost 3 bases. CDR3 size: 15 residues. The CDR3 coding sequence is TGTGCCAGCAGCCCGGGACTAGCAGACTACAATGAGCAGTTCTTC. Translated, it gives CASSPGLADYNEQFF. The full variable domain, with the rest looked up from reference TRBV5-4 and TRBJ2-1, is ETGVTQSPTHLIKTRGQQVTLRCSSQSGHNTVSWYQQALGQGPQFIFQYYREEENGRGNFPPRFSGLQFPNYSSELNVNALELDDSALYLCASSPGLADYNEQFFGPGTRLTVL.

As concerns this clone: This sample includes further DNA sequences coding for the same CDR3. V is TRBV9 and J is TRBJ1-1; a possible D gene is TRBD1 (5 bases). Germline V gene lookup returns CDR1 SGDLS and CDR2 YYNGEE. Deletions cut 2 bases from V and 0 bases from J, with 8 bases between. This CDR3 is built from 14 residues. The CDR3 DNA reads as TGTGCCAGCAGCGTCGACAGCCTGAACACTGAAGCTTTCTTT. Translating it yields CASSVDSLNTEAFF.

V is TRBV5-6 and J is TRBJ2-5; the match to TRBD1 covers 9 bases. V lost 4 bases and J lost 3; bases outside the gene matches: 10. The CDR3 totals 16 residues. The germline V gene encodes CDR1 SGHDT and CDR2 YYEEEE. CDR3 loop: CASSLGQGILEETQYF. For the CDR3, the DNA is TGTGCCAGCAGCCTAGGACAGGGGATATTGGAAGAGACCCAGTACTTC.

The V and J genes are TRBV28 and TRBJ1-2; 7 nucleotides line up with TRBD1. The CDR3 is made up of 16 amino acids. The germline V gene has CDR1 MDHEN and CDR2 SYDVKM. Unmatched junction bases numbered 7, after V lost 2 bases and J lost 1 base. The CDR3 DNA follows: TGTGCCAGCAGTTTACCCTACAGGGGACATAACTATGGCTACACCTTC. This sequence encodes CASSLPYRGHNYGYTF.

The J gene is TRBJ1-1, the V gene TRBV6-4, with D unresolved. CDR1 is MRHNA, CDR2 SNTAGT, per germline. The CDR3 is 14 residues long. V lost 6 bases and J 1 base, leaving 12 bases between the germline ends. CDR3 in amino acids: CASRAEHRNTEAFF. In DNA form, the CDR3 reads TGTGCCAGCAGGGCTGAACACCGGAACACTGAAGCTTTCTTT.

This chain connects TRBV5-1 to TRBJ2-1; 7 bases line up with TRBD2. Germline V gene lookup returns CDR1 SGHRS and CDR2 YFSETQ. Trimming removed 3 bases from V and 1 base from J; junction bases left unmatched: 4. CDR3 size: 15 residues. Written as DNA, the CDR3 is TGCGCCAGCAGCTCCATAGCGGGTTCCTACAATGAGCAGTTCTTC. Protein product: CASSSIAGSYNEQFF.